Listed below are T cell receptor beta chains from one sample, sequenced in a study of T cell responses to AZD1222 COVID-19 vaccine. Assay used: immunoSEQ multiplex PCR; TCRdb lists only in-frame clones, some missing. Altogether approximately 100,000 clones are present, roughly 88% being singletons, with the ten largest covering roughly 8%. The material sequenced was peripheral blood, taken 28 days after the second AZD1222 dose. Source of these receptors: an adult who received the AZD1222 COVID-19 vaccine. The CDR3 runs from the conserved cysteine through the conserved F or W. The D gene is left open where the match is weak. Size values are once, few and many counts, or a class for expanded clones, and some rows have none.

D	size	length	V	J	DNA	CDR3
NA	NA	15	TRBV27	TRBJ1-1	TGTGCCAGCAGTACCCTAGCACAGGGTAACACTGAAGCTTTCTTT	CASSTLAQGNTEAFF
NA	NA	15	TRBV18	TRBJ1-5	TGTGCCAGCTCACCGAGCAGGGGCGAAAATCAGCCCCAGCATTTT	CASSPSRGENQPQHF
TRBD2	NA	18	TRBV6-1	TRBJ2-1	TGTGCCAGCAGTGCCCCAGAGCTGGGTAGCGGGGGGGTGGATGAGCAGTTCTTC	CASSAPELGSGGVDEQFF
TRBD2	NA	14	TRBV6-1	TRBJ2-7	TGTGCCAGCAGTACTAGCGGGGGGTCCTACGAGCAGTACTTC	CASSTSGGSYEQYF
NA	NA	14	TRBV5-1	TRBJ1-3	TGCGCCAGCAGCTCGGGCCCGCCGGGAAACACCATATATTTT	CASSSGPPGNTIYF
TRBD1	NA	14	TRBV4-1	TRBJ1-2	TGCGCCAGCAGCCAAGAGACAGGGAGCTATGGCTACACCTTC	CASSQETGSYGYTF
NA	few	12	TRBV28	TRBJ1-2	TGTGCCAGCAGTTTGATGACACGTGGCTACACCTTC	CASSLMTRGYTF
NA	NA	12	TRBV12-3/TRBV12-4	TRBJ1-5	TGTGCCAGCAGCCCCCAGCCTCCGGCCCAGCATTTT	CASSPQPPAQHF
NA	NA	14	TRBV27	TRBJ2-1	TGTGCCAGCAGTTTATCAGGACCTTACAATGAGCAGTTCTTC	CASSLSGPYNEQFF
TRBD1	once	17	TRBV5-8	TRBJ1-1	TGTGCCAGCAGCCACCAGCTGGGGCAGGGGGGGAACACTGAAGCTTTCTTT	CASSHQLGQGGNTEAFF
NA	NA	11	TRBV27	TRBJ2-7	TGTGCCAGCAGTTCCCGGAGACCTTTTCTTTTC	CASSSRRPFLF
TRBD1	NA	13	TRBV6-5	TRBJ1-5	TGTGCCAGCAGCCGACAGGGAGGGCAGCCCCAGCATTTT	CASSRQGGQPQHF
NA	NA	15	TRBV18	TRBJ1-4	TGTGCCAGCTCACCTATTTCAGGGGTTGGTGAAAAACTGTTTTTT	CASSPISGVGEKLFF
TRBD2	NA	17	TRBV19	TRBJ2-3	TGTGCCAGTAGCCGACCGGGACTAGCGGAATCTAAAAATACGCAGTATTTT	CASSRPGLAESKNTQYF
NA	NA	14	TRBV6-5	TRBJ2-3	TGTGCCAGCAGCCCCGGGAACCGCTTGGATACGCAGTATTTT	CASSPGNRLDTQYF
TRBD1	once	13	TRBV5-1	TRBJ1-1	TGCGCCAGCAGCTTGGGACAGGGATTAATAGCTTTCTTT	CASSLGQGLIAFF